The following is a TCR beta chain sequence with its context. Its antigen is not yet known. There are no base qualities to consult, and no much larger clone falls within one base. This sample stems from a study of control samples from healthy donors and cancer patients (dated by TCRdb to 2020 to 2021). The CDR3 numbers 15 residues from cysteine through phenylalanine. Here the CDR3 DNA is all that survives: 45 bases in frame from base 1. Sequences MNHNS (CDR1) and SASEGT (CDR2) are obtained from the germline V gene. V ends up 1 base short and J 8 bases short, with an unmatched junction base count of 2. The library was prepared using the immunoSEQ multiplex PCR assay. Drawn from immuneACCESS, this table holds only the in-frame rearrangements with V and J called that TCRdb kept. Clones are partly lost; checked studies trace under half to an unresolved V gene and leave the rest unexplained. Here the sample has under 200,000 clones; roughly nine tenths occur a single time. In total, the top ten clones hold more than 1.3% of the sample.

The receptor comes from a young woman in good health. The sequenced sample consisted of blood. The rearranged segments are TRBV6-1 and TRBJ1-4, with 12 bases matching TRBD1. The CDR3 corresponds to CASSEGGTGGEKLFF. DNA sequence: TGTGCCAGCAGTGAAGGAGGGACAGGGGGCGAAAAACTGTTTTTT.